The sequence of this T cell receptor beta chain was determined in a study of T-cell reconstitution after alpha-beta-depleted transplantation in children. General study results and limits: Recipient T cells and thymic progenitors that survived gave rise to the high TCRbeta diversity observed at day 60 in some patients. T-cell counts and diversity at one year following transplant were attributed mainly to newly produced T cells.

Preparation of the TCRbeta library was carried out with unique molecular identifiers. TCRdb analysed the PCR reads with MiXCR anew, one entry per CDR3 protein. The sample contains roughly 66,000 distinct CDR3 sequences, roughly 4.9% of which appear only once. This clonotype was detected ten times or more. What it recognizes is unknown. This CDR3 is 14 amino acids long. Trimming shortened V by 3 bases and J by 3 bases, and 11 bases separated the two germline ends. The specimen was PBMCs, mostly from graft donor cells, collected 180 days after TCRalphabeta/CD19-depleted stem cell transplant. The clonotype comes from a boy younger than two who had a stem cell transplant for acute myeloid leukemia, so the T cells may come from the graft donor. The gene calls are TRBV12-3 or TRBV12-4 and TRBJ1-1; D is undetermined. The DNA of the CDR3 is TGTGCCAGCAGTTTCCCCGGGGTTTACACTGAAGCTTTCTTT. Its protein is CASSFPGVYTEAFF.